This passage covers 5 T cell receptor beta chains from one sample sequenced in a study of blood T cells in healthy people across ages (dated by TCRdb to the mid-2010s). Library creation used 5' RACE. Sequenced using an Illumina HiSeq 2500. A second about 6 to 11 cycle PCR used a sample-barcoded 5' primer and a J-beta primer mix. Using fastp trimming at Q25 and MiXCR clonotype assembly, TCRdb reanalyzed the public sequencing data and kept in-frame beta chains. All rows with the same CDR3 protein become a single entry with the most common DNA and genes. The sample table contains approximately 1.5 million distinct CDR3 sequences; only one count was recorded for less than 45% of them. Approximately 4% of the sample goes to the ten largest clones. The sample consisted of blood. Receptors were obtained from a woman aged 18-29 years in good health.

This chain connects TRBV9 to TRBJ2-3; D might be TRBD2 (6 bases). CDR1 is SGDLS and CDR2 is YYNGEE in the germline V gene. Trimming cost V 7 bases and J 6 bases, with 21 bases left between them. The length of the CDR3 is 15 residues. CDR3 sequence: CASAPVASAFDTQYF. CDR3 DNA: TGTGCCAGCGCCCCCGTCGCTAGCGCCTTTGATACGCAGTATTTT.

V usage is TRBV20-1 and J usage is TRBJ2-7; 11 nucleotides agree with TRBD2. The CDR3 length is 15 residues. J was trimmed by 0 bases and V by 4 bases; bases with no gene match: 5. Per the germline V gene, CDR1 is DFQATT and CDR2 is SNEGSKA (reference sequence). Written as DNA, the CDR3 is TGCAGTGCTAACCCTAGCGGGAGGAGCTCCTACGAGCAGTACTTC. It is translated as CSANPSGRSSYEQYF.

CDR3 in DNA: TGCAGTGCTGGGGAGACAGCTAACTATGGCTACACCTTC. Translation: CSAGETANYGYTF. The rearrangement joins TRBV20-1 to TRBJ1-2, with TRBD1 as a possible D gene (5 bases). Per the germline V gene, CDR1 is DFQATT and CDR2 is SNEGSKA (reference sequence). The length of the CDR3 is 13 residues. Trimming stripped 5 bases from V and 0 bases from J, with 10 bases between.

This clonotype was detected a few times. The chain carries TRBV29-1 and TRBJ2-3; a weak D match, TRBD2 (5 bases). This CDR3 contains 10 residues. Germline CDR1 SQVTM, CDR2 ANQGSEA. Trimming removed 7 bases from V and 6 bases from J, with 8 bases in between. The CDR3 loop is CSAGSDTQYF. The DNA of the CDR3 is TGCAGCGCGGGATCGGATACGCAGTATTTT.

The chain has TRBV4-3 and TRBJ2-2; TRBD2 matches 10 bases. CDR3 length: 18 residues. The V gene's germline CDR1 is LGHNA and CDR2 YSLEER. The trim removed 0 bases at V and 6 bases at J, leaving 10 bases unmatched. The CDR3 sequence is CASSQDALSGRSPGELFF. The CDR3, as DNA: TGCGCCAGCAGCCAAGACGCCCTTAGCGGGAGGAGTCCCGGGGAGCTGTTTTTT.